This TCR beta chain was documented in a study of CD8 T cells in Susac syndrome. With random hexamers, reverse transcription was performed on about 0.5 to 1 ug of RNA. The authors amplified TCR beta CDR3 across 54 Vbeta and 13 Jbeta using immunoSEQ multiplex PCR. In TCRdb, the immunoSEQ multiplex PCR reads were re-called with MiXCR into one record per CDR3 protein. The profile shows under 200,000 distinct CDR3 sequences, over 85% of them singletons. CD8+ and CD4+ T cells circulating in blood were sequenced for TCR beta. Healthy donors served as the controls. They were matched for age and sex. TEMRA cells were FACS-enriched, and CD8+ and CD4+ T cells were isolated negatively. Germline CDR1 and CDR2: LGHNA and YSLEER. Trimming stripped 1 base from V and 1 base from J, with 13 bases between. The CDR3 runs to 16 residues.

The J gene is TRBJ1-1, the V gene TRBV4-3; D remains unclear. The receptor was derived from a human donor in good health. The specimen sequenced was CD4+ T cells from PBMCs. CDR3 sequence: CASSQGRGRWNTEAFF. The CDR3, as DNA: TGCGCCAGCAGCCAAGGAAGAGGACGGTGGAACACTGAAGCTTTCTTT.